These 8 T cell receptor beta chains came from one sample sequenced in a study of cytomegalovirus exposure and HLA in healthy donors. Only in-frame clones appear in the TCRdb table, and some are missing; sequencing was by immunoSEQ multiplex PCR. Here the sample spans about 180,000 clones, roughly 85% being singletons. The sequencing sample was made of PBMCs. The receptors stem from a man between 18 and 29 years old in good health and CMV-seropositive.

This chain links TRBV7-9 with TRBJ1-1; D gene ambiguous. This CDR3 comprises 14 residues. Germline assignment: CDR1 SEHNR and CDR2 FQNEAQ (reference sequence). The V gene lost 5 bases and the J gene lost 4 bases, with 14 bases spanning the gap. The CDR3 protein is CASSISELGTEAFF. The CDR3 region has the DNA TGTGCCAGCAGCATATCGGAGCTGGGCACTGAAGCTTTCTTT.

The chain has TRBV6-5 and TRBJ2-3; a weak D match, TRBD1 (5 bases). The CDR3 has 11 residues. Per germline, CDR1 MNHEY and CDR2 SVGAGI. V shed 7 bases and J shed 5 bases, with 7 bases lying between them. The CDR3, as DNA: TGTGCCAGCACCCAGGGAGATACGCAGTATTTT. It translates to CASTQGDTQYF.

This clone is a singleton in its sample. V is TRBV4-1 and J is TRBJ1-2; 11 nucleotides match TRBD1. The V gene's germline CDR1 is MGHRA and CDR2 YSYEKL. The V gene end was trimmed by 4 bases and the J gene end by 6 bases; junction bases not matched to a gene: 7. The CDR3 has 15 amino acids. CDR3 protein: CASSPRDRGADGYTF. CDR3 in DNA: TGCGCCAGCAGCCCGCGGGACAGGGGGGCGGATGGCTACACCTTC.

This chain uses TRBV11-2 with TRBJ1-5; D is possibly TRBD1 (5 bases). Germline V CDR1 and CDR2: SGHAT, FQNNGV. CDR3 length: 15 residues. V gave up 3 bases and J gave up 6 bases, with 15 bases separating them. The CDR3 spells CASSLDTGSGQPQHF. The CDR3 bases are TGTGCCAGCAGCTTGGATACAGGTTCGGGTCAGCCCCAGCATTTT.

The chain employs TRBV2 and TRBJ1-1; D may be TRBD1 (5 bases). Trimming cost V 10 bases and J 1 base, with 13 bases left between them. The CDR3 is made up of 13 amino acids. Germline assignment: CDR1 SNHLY and CDR2 FYNNEI. CDR3 residues: CATTTEQNTEAFF. Here the CDR3 DNA reads TGTGCCACCACGACAGAGCAGAACACTGAAGCTTTCTTT.

The J gene is TRBJ2-7, the V gene TRBV1; the table's D gene call, TRBD1, was not cross checked with the DNA. TRBV1 is marked as a pseudogene. There are 16 residues in the CDR3. CDR3 coding DNA: TGCACCAGCAGCCAAGATCTCGGGACAGGGGGGTACGAGCAGTACTTC. This sequence encodes CTSSQDLGTGGYEQYF.

This clone was picked up one time. The chain joins TRBV4-2 to TRBJ2-1, with 8 bases aligning to TRBD2. The trim removed 0 bases at V and 8 bases at J, leaving 9 bases unmatched. This CDR3 has 16 residues. Germline V CDR1 and CDR2: LGHNA, YNFKEQ. The CDR3: CASSQDTAGVGDEQFF. Here the CDR3 DNA reads TGTGCCAGCAGCCAAGATACAGCGGGAGTCGGCGATGAGCAGTTCTTC.

The CDR3 nucleotides read TGCAGCGTTTCGCCCCGACAGACTGTGGCTGAAGCTTTCTTT. Its protein is CSVSPRQTVAEAFF. This rearrangement joins TRBV29-1 to TRBJ1-1; D is perhaps TRBD1 (5 bases). The V gene lost 5 bases and the J gene lost 6 bases, with 19 bases spanning the gap. The germline gives CDR1 SQVTM, CDR2 ANQGSEA. The CDR3 runs 14 residues.